These T cell receptor beta chains were read from a single sample in a study of T cells in localized non-small cell lung cancer. Clones were read by immunoSEQ multiplex PCR, and TCRdb kept only the in-frame ones, dropping some. The sample carries roughly 70,000 clones, around 85% recorded once. The starting material was peripheral blood, obtained before any cancer treatment. The receptor source for this set is a male donor aged 60 or over with stage III squamous cell lung carcinoma. Each CDR3 is given with its conserved first and last residue. The D gene is left open where the match is weak. Not all rows give a size; the values are once, few, many and, for expanded clones, a class.

d_gene	abundance	len	v_gene	j_gene	CDR3aa	CDR3nt
TRBD2	-	15	TRBV19	TRBJ2-1	CASSIGGAPYNEQFF	TGTGCCAGTAGTATCGGGGGGGCTCCCTACAATGAGCAGTTCTTC
TRBD1	few	14	TRBV5-1	TRBJ1-2	CASSWTGGDYGYTF	TGCGCCAGCAGCTGGACAGGGGGCGACTATGGCTACACCTTC
TRBD1	-	15	TRBV6-1	TRBJ1-1	CASSLPPQGATEAFF	TGTGCCAGCAGTTTACCCCCTCAGGGGGCAACTGAAGCTTTCTTT
TRBD2	-	11	TRBV2	TRBJ2-3	CASSTGLAQYF	TGTGCCAGCAGTACCGGACTAGCCCAGTATTTT
-	once	14	TRBV7-8	TRBJ1-3	CASSLRPSGNTIYF	TGTGCCAGCAGCTTACGCCCCTCTGGAAACACCATATATTTT
-	-	15	TRBV7-2	TRBJ2-1	CASNPEGLAGEEQFF	TGTGCCAGCAACCCCGAAGGACTTGCTGGGGAAGAGCAGTTCTTC
-	-	15	TRBV7-7	TRBJ2-5	CASSLAGGVQETQYF	TGTGCCAGCAGCTTAGCGGGGGGAGTCCAAGAGACCCAGTACTTC
-	many	11	TRBV10-1	TRBJ1-1	CASSRGTEAFF	TGCGCCAGCAGCCGGGGCACTGAAGCTTTCTTT
-	-	15	TRBV4-2	TRBJ2-7	CASSQAGGPGYEQYF	TGTGCCAGCAGCCAAGCCGGGGGGCCTGGATACGAGCAGTACTTC
TRBD2	-	13	TRBV6-6	TRBJ2-5	CASSYGGGETQYF	TGTGCCAGCAGTTACGGCGGGGGGGAGACCCAGTACTTC
-	-	15	TRBV6-1	TRBJ1-5	CASKTEMGWGQPQHF	TGTGCCAGCAAAACCGAGATGGGGTGGGGACAGCCCCAGCATTTT
-	-	20	TRBV7-6	TRBJ2-2	CASRSTGFVSLGKGTGELFF	TGTGCCAGCAGAAGCACAGGTTTTGTTTCCCTCGGAAAGGGCACCGGGGAGCTGTTTTTT
-	-	13	TRBV5-5	TRBJ1-2	CASSSDRRDGYTF	TGTGCCAGCAGCTCAGACAGGAGGGATGGCTACACCTTC
-	-	15	TRBV6-1	TRBJ2-3	CASSDAGFFTDTQYF	TGTGCCAGCAGTGATGCCGGATTTTTCACAGATACGCAGTATTTT
-	-	14	TRBV7-9	TRBJ1-1	CASSPRTMNTEAFF	TGTGCCAGCAGCCCCCGGACAATGAACACTGAAGCTTTCTTT
-	-	11	TRBV19	TRBJ1-6	CASSMGHLLHF	TGTGCCAGTAGTATGGGACACCTCCTCCACTTT
-	-	15	TRBV5-4	TRBJ2-1	CASRPQRGSYNEQFF	TGTGCCAGCAGACCCCAGAGGGGGTCCTACAATGAGCAGTTCTTC
TRBD1	-	15	TRBV19	TRBJ1-2	CASAPRVGTGDGYTF	TGTGCCAGTGCTCCCCGCGTGGGGACAGGAGATGGCTACACCTTC
-	-	15	TRBV9	TRBJ2-5	CASSPGRGPQETQYF	TGTGCCAGCAGCCCAGGCAGGGGTCCCCAAGAGACCCAGTACTTC
-	-	14	TRBV25-1	TRBJ1-5	CASSGVGSNQPQHF	TGTGCCAGCAGCGGGGTAGGGAGTAATCAGCCCCAGCATTTT
-	once	17	TRBV9	TRBJ2-5	CASSVDVRGGRGETQYF	TGTGCCAGCAGCGTAGATGTTAGGGGGGGCCGAGGAGAGACCCAGTACTTC
-	once	14	TRBV19	TRBJ1-3	CASRERFSGNTIYF	TGTGCCAGTAGGGAGCGCTTCTCTGGAAACACCATATATTTT
TRBD1	-	16	TRBV6-6	TRBJ2-3	CASSYGQGPGTDTQYF	TGTGCCAGCAGTTACGGACAGGGCCCGGGGACAGATACGCAGTATTTT
-	-	14	TRBV18	TRBJ1-5	CASSLGRENQPQHF	TGTGCCAGCTCACTCGGACGGGAAAATCAGCCCCAGCATTTT
TRBD1	once	14	TRBV7-9	TRBJ1-2	CASSPRTGRYGYTF	TGTGCCAGCAGCCCCCGGACAGGGCGCTATGGCTACACCTTC
-	-	13	TRBV5-5	TRBJ1-2	CASSLVGVLGYTF	TGTGCCAGCAGCTTGGTGGGAGTACTTGGCTACACCTTC
TRBD1	once	13	TRBV29-1	TRBJ2-3	CSTRTGVPDTQYF	TGCAGCACCAGGACAGGGGTCCCAGATACGCAGTATTTT
-	few	13	TRBV30	TRBJ2-3	CACSPGGPDTQYF	TGTGCCTGTTCCCCCGGAGGGCCAGATACGCAGTATTTT
TRBD1	few	13	TRBV2	TRBJ1-6	CASRGQRNSPLHF	TGTGCCAGCAGGGGACAGAGAAATTCACCCCTCCACTTT